This T cell receptor (beta chain) was identified in a study of T cell repertoires in cytomegalovirus infection. Overall study: CMV epitopes used comprised recently identified HLA-C-restricted ones and well-studied HLA-B-restricted ones.

Concerning this clonotype itself: The antigen remains undetermined.

The CDR3 has 17 residues. The V segment lost 1 base and the J segment 0 bases; nucleotides outside the gene matches: 7. Germline V gene sequence: CDR1 SGHTA, CDR2 FQGNSA. Regarding the study as a whole: HLA-C-restricted CMV-specific TCR beta clonotypes prevailed in the ex vivo response. Public TCR beta family frequency separated CMV-and-HLA carriers, including in an independent cohort.

Each CDR3 protein is one row after TCRdb ran MiXCR on the reads. This table has about 830,000 distinct CDR3 sequences, approximately 32% appearing once. This receptor was obtained from a human donor in good health (CMV status not recorded). Some clones in this sample may be carry-over from other donors' samples. The sequences come from cultured CD8+ T cells from PBMCs, collected from culture after CMV antigen stimulation. The chain joins TRBV7-2 to TRBJ2-7; 9 bases are shared with TRBD2. CDR3: CASSLGFSGGSSYEQYV. CDR3 in DNA: TGTGCCAGCAGCTTAGGATTTAGCGGGGGAAGCTCCTACGAGCAGTACGTC.